This passage covers 13 T cell receptor beta chains from one sample sequenced in a study of T cells in Graves' hyperthyroidism and ophthalmopathy. Template material for amplifying TCR beta CDR3 regions consisted of RNA transcripts. TCR CDR3 underwent first-round RT-PCR with the HTBI primer set. TCRdb itself ran the multiplex PCR reads through MiXCR, one entry per CDR3 protein. This repertoire shows hundreds of thousands of distinct CDR3 sequences, just under 20% found once; its top ten account for 45% to 50%. Specimen: blood. The receptor set was obtained from a man aged 40-49 years with Graves' ophthalmopathy.

Regarding this clonotype: Being one base from a much bigger clone, this may be a read error. The rearrangement links TRBV28 to TRBJ2-1; weak D call: TRBD2 (5 bases). CDR3 length equals 16 residues. V lost 5 bases and J lost 2, with 16 bases in between. Per germline, CDR1 MDHEN and CDR2 SYDVKM. The CDR3 sequence is CASSPPSRTPYNEQFF. As DNA, the CDR3 is TGTGCCAGCAGTCCCCCTAGCAGAACCCCCTACAATGAGCAGTTCTTC.

This rearrangement joins TRBV2 to TRBJ2-5; D is ambiguous. The CDR3 contains 14 residues. Looked up from germline, CDR1 is SNHLY and CDR2 is FYNNEI. Trimming left V 2 bases short and J 7 bases short, with 14 bases between. The CDR3: CASSESPTLGTQYF. CDR3 in DNA: TGTGCCAGCAGTGAAAGCCCGACCTTAGGGACCCAGTACTTC. The full variable domain, in which reference TRBV2 and TRBJ2-5 provide the parts outside the CDR3, is EPEVTQTPSHQVTQMGQEVILRCVPISNHLYFYWYRQILGQKVEFLVSFYNNEISEKSEIFDDQFSVERPDGSNFTLKIRSTKLEDSAMYFCASSESPTLGTQYFGPGTRLLVL.

V gene TRBV27 combines with J gene TRBJ1-6, with 9 bases fitting TRBD1. CDR1 is MNHEY and CDR2 is SMNVEV in the germline V gene (reference sequence). This CDR3 region has 15 residues. Unmatched junction bases numbered 4, after V lost 3 bases and J lost 7 bases. CDR3 protein: CASSFTGTGNSPLHF. CDR3 nucleotides: TGTGCCAGCAGTTTTACCGGGACAGGGAATTCACCCCTCCACTTT.

This clonotype was found many times. J is TRBJ2-1 and V is TRBV7-9, with 14 bases that match TRBD2. Germline V gene data show CDR1 as SEHNR and CDR2 as FQNEAQ (reference sequence). J gave up 4 bases and V 1 base, and 6 bases lay outside the gene matches. The CDR3 is made up of 18 amino acids. The CDR3 protein is CASSLGPGLAGVYNEQFF. CDR3 DNA: TGTGCCAGCAGCTTAGGCCCGGGACTAGCGGGAGTGTACAATGAGCAGTTCTTC.

Concerning this clonotype: A much larger clone sits a single nucleotide away, making a read error possible. The chain employs TRBV7-9 and TRBJ2-3, with TRBD2 identical over 12 bases. The CDR3 is 17 amino acids. CDR1 is SEHNR, CDR2 FQNEAQ, per germline (reference sequence). The V and J ends lost 5 bases and 5 bases, in that order; junction bases with no gene match: 11. This CDR3 reads CASSILAGGRGIDTQYF. The CDR3 DNA is TGTGCCAGCAGCATACTAGCGGGAGGTCGTGGCATAGATACGCAGTATTTT.

The chain employs TRBV7-2 and TRBJ1-2; D gene ambiguous. From germline, CDR1 is SGHTA and CDR2 FQGNSA. This CDR3 is built from 14 residues. V was clipped by 1 base and J by 3 bases, with 9 bases between them. The CDR3 sequence is CASSLGGRDYGYTF. CDR3 DNA: TGTGCCAGCAGCTTAGGAGGGCGGGACTATGGCTACACCTTC.

This clonotype was detected many times. The rearrangement joins TRBV7-2 to TRBJ2-1; possibly TRBD1 or TRBD2 for D (7 bases each). Germline CDR1 reads SGHTA; CDR2 reads FQGNSA. The CDR3 covers 14 residues. Trimming left V 7 bases short and J 5 bases short, with 15 bases between. In nucleotides, the CDR3 is TGTGCCAGCACACCGAGCGGGACAGACAATGAGCAGTTCTTC. It yields the protein CASTPSGTDNEQFF. The full variable domain, its missing parts supplied by reference TRBV7-2 and TRBJ2-1, is GAGVSQSPSNKVTEKGKDVELRCDPISGHTALYWYRQSLGQGLEFLIYFQGNSAPDKSGLPSDRFSAERTGGSVSTLTIQRTQQEDSAVYLCASTPSGTDNEQFFGPGTRLTVL.

The chain employs TRBV6-5 and TRBJ2-7; no clear D. Germline values: CDR1 MNHEY, CDR2 SVGAGI. There are 11 residues in the CDR3. Trimming cost V 2 bases and J 9 bases, with 8 bases left between them. The CDR3 protein is CASSYISWQYF. The CDR3 DNA reads as TGTGCCAGCAGTTACATCAGTTGGCAGTACTTC.

This clonotype has ten or more counts. The V and J genes are TRBV11-2 and TRBJ2-7; D is ambiguous. CDR3 length: 15 residues. Trimming removed 6 bases at V and 2 bases at J, with 17 bases between. The germline CDR1 and CDR2 sequences are SGHAT and FQNNGV. CDR3 in amino acids: CASRLTGRRTYEQYF. For the CDR3, the DNA is TGTGCCAGCAGGCTTACTGGGCGGCGTACCTACGAGCAGTACTTC.

V usage is TRBV6-1 and J usage is TRBJ2-3; the D gene could be TRBD1 or TRBD2 (5 bases each). V lost 3 bases, J lost 14 bases, and 18 bases lay in between. This CDR3 is built from 13 residues. Germline CDR1 is MNHNS and CDR2 is SASEGT. In DNA, the CDR3 is TGTGCCAGCAGTGACCCCGGGACCGAGACTGGGTATTTT. Encoded protein: CASSDPGTETGYF.

This clonotype was counted a few times. V and J are TRBV15 and TRBJ2-3; TRBD2 is a possible D gene (7 bases). Trimming stripped 0 bases from V and 4 bases from J, with 17 bases between. The length of the CDR3 is 17 residues. Germline V gene data show CDR1 as LNHNV and CDR2 as YYDKDF (reference sequence). The CDR3 bases are TGTGCCACCAGCAGAGATTATAGTGGGGGGGCCGCAGATACGCAGTATTTT. Translation: CATSRDYSGGAADTQYF.

The chain links TRBV7-8 to TRBJ2-7, with 9 positions matching TRBD2. Germline V gene lookup returns CDR1 SGHVS and CDR2 FQNEAQ. V lost 3 bases and J lost 6; bases outside the gene matches: 3. The CDR3 runs 13 residues. The CDR3 bases are TGTGCCAGCAGCTTCGGGACTAGCCGCGAGCAGTACTTC. This encodes CASSFGTSREQYF.

This clonotype was counted only a few times. The chain joins TRBV27 to TRBJ1-6, with D perhaps matching TRBD1 (6 bases). V was trimmed by 5 bases and J by 9 bases, leaving 20 bases between them. The CDR3 loop spans 16 amino acids. Germline lookup yields CDR1 MNHEY and CDR2 SMNVEV (reference sequence). CDR3: CASSGRVGGITSPLHF. The CDR3 DNA sequence: TGTGCCAGCAGTGGAAGGGTCGGGGGCATCACTTCACCCCTCCACTTT.